A single sample gave rise to the 32 T cell receptor beta chains below, sequenced in a study of PD-1 blockade in classical Hodgkin lymphoma. The time point here: cycle 4 day 1 (C4D1), after less than 7 weeks of nivolumab. All trial patients relapsed after autologous stem cell transplantation. Here immunoSEQ multiplex PCR was the method, and the copy in TCRdb shows in-frame clones only, minus some. The table has around 24,000 clones, roughly 77% seen once. The sequencing here drew on peripheral blood mononuclear cells (PBMCs), taken before the fourth cycle of nivolumab. The receptors were sampled from a human donor with classical Hodgkin lymphoma.

V is TRBV7-9 and J is TRBJ1-4, with unresolved D. The CDR3 runs to 15 residues. The V gene lost 5 bases and the J gene lost 6 bases, with 16 bases spanning the gap. Germline V gene lookup returns CDR1 SEHNR and CDR2 FQNEAQ (reference sequence). Here the CDR3 reads CASSPFDDSYEKLFF. As DNA, the CDR3 is TGTGCCAGCAGCCCCTTTGACGACTCCTATGAAAAACTGTTTTTT.

The chain is built from TRBV6-1 and TRBJ1-2; a weak D match, TRBD1 (5 bases). Deletions cut 10 bases from V and 0 bases from J, with 18 bases between. Germline CDR1 is MNHNS and CDR2 is SASEGT. The length of the CDR3 is 15 residues. The CDR3 sequence: CATRAVLGPNYGYTF. For the CDR3, the DNA is TGTGCCACCAGGGCCGTCTTGGGACCTAACTATGGCTACACCTTC.

V gene TRBV29-1 combines with J gene TRBJ2-5; D not certain. The CDR3 length is 11 residues. The germline gives CDR1 SQVTM, CDR2 ANQGSEA. Trimming cost V 3 bases and J 13 bases, with 15 bases left between them. CDR3 residues: CSVEAVRERYF. CDR3 coding DNA: TGCAGCGTTGAGGCAGTCAGAGAGCGGTACTTC. Full variable domain (missing parts from reference TRBV29-1 and TRBJ2-5): SAVISQKPSRDICQRGTSLTIQCQVDSQVTMMFWYRQQPGQSLTLIATANQGSEATYESGFVIDKFPISRPNLTFSTLTVSNMSPEDSSIYLCSVEAVRERYFGPGTRLLVL.

This clone was found a few times. This chain joins TRBV27 and TRBJ1-6; D is unresolved. The CDR3 spans 13 residues. Looked up from germline, CDR1 is MNHEY and CDR2 is SMNVEV (reference sequence). V was trimmed by 4 bases and J by 7 bases, leaving 8 bases between them. This chain's CDR3 is CASSSLRNSPLHF. The CDR3 nucleotides are TGTGCCAGCAGTTCACTTCGAAATTCACCCCTCCACTTT.

This clone was recorded a few times. This sequence joins TRBV29-1 and TRBJ1-1; 11 bases agree with TRBD1. CDR3 length equals 15 residues. Germline-derived CDR1 and CDR2 are SQVTM and ANQGSEA. Trimming took 7 bases from V and 3 from J; bases not matched to a gene: 10. The CDR3, as DNA: TGCAGCGGGCGGGGGACAGGGGGTAGGGACACTGAAGCTTTCTTT. As protein: CSGRGTGGRDTEAFF.

This clone came up once. The rearrangement links TRBV19 to TRBJ2-3, with 11 bases lining up with TRBD2. Trimming took 2 bases from V and 0 from J; bases not matched to a gene: 1. This CDR3 contains 16 residues. CDR1 and CDR2 from the germline V gene are LNHDA and SQIVND (reference sequence). CDR3 nucleotide sequence: TGTGCCAGTAGTATATGGACTAGCGGGAGCACAGATACGCAGTATTTT. It is translated as CASSIWTSGSTDTQYF.

The J gene is TRBJ2-4, the V gene TRBV20-1, with D perhaps matching TRBD1 or TRBD2 (6 bases each). Per germline, CDR1 DFQATT and CDR2 SNEGSKA (reference sequence). CDR3 size: 11 residues. CDR3 sequence: CGGLAKNIQYF. CDR3 DNA sequence: TGCGGGGGGCTAGCCAAAAACATTCAGTACTTC.

The chain uses TRBV7-2 and TRBJ1-1, with 7 bases aligning to TRBD1. Germline V gene sequence: CDR1 SGHTA, CDR2 FQGNSA. V shed 5 bases, J shed 1 base, and the junction held 4 bases outside the gene matches. The CDR3 consists of 14 residues. CDR3 protein: CASSPGTENTEAFF. The CDR3 nucleotides are TGTGCCAGCAGCCCCGGGACAGAGAACACTGAAGCTTTCTTT.

This clone was seen a few times. The rearrangement joins TRBV6-1 to TRBJ1-1; weak D call: TRBD1 (6 bases). The CDR3 has 13 amino acids. Germline loops: CDR1 MNHNS, CDR2 SASEGT. Trimming removed 6 bases from V and 4 bases from J, with 12 bases in between. The CDR3 nucleotides are TGTGCCAGCAGGAGGGTAGGGGGCACTGAAGCTTTCTTT. It translates to CASRRVGGTEAFF.

The chain employs TRBV29-1 and TRBJ2-1; D is undetermined. V shed 4 bases and J shed 3 bases, with 13 bases lying between them. The CDR3 covers 14 residues. Germline V gene data show CDR1 as SQVTM and CDR2 as ANQGSEA. CDR3 DNA: TGCAGCGTTGGGCCCTTTGGAGTCTACAATGAGCAGTTCTTC. This codes for CSVGPFGVYNEQFF.

The CDR3 coding sequence is TGTGCCAGCACAAACACGGGGCTGGCGCAGTATTTT. Its translation is CASTNTGLAQYF. V usage is TRBV6-6 and J usage is TRBJ2-3; tentatively, D is TRBD1 or TRBD2 (5 bases each). This CDR3 has 12 amino acids. The V gene's germline CDR1 is MNHNY and CDR2 SVGAGI (reference sequence). Trimming cost V 7 bases and J 10 bases, with 15 bases left between them.

The J gene is TRBJ1-2, the V gene TRBV21-1. TRBV21-1 is a pseudogene locus. This CDR3 is built from 16 residues. CDR3 loop: CASSKTMQGPNYIYTF. The CDR3 DNA is TGTGCCAGCAGCAAAACGATGCAGGGACCTAACTATATCTACACCTTC.

The chain is built from TRBV29-1 and TRBJ1-1; weak D call: TRBD1 (5 bases). This CDR3 has 13 amino acids. Trimming left V 4 bases short and J 1 base short, with 10 bases between. The V gene's germline CDR1 is SQVTM and CDR2 ANQGSEA. The CDR3 coding sequence is TGCAGCGTTGGAGAAGGGACGAACACTGAAGCTTTCTTT. It specifies CSVGEGTNTEAFF.

This rearrangement joins TRBV18 to TRBJ1-5; 8 nucleotides agree with TRBD1. The CDR3 covers 13 residues. The germline gives CDR1 KGHSH, CDR2 LQKENI. Unmatched junction bases numbered 0, after V lost 6 bases and J lost 2 bases. CDR3 in DNA: TGTGCCAGCTCGGGACAGGGCAATCAGCCCCAGCATTTT. It is translated as CASSGQGNQPQHF.

J is TRBJ2-7 and V is TRBV5-1; unclear D gene. Trimming cost V 4 bases and J 1 base, with 9 bases left between them. The CDR3 totals 13 residues. Germline V gene sequence: CDR1 SGHRS, CDR2 YFSETQ. CDR3 residues: CASSPSRSYEQYF. The CDR3 DNA reads as TGCGCCAGCAGCCCGAGTCGATCCTACGAGCAGTACTTC.

The gene calls are TRBV28 and TRBJ2-7; D not resolved. This CDR3 is 12 amino acids long. CDR1 MDHEN and CDR2 SYDVKM come from the germline V gene. The V gene lost 2 bases and the J gene lost 3 bases, with 5 bases spanning the gap. CDR3 region: CASSLGNYEQYF. The CDR3 nucleotides read TGTGCCAGCAGTTTAGGCAACTACGAGCAGTACTTC.

The chain carries TRBV14 and TRBJ1-1; D may be TRBD1 (6 bases). V gave up 1 base and J gave up 4 bases, with 19 bases separating them. The CDR3 length is 17 residues. Germline-derived CDR1 and CDR2 are SGHDN and FVKESK. For the CDR3, the DNA is TGTGCCAGCAGCCAAGTGGTTTGGGGGGGGGCTGGCACTGAAGCTTTCTTT. This gives the protein CASSQVVWGGAGTEAFF.

This rearrangement joins TRBV6-5 to TRBJ2-6, with unresolved D. Germline CDR1 reads MNHEY; CDR2 reads SVGAGI. V lost 7 bases, J lost 1 base, and 8 bases lay in between. The CDR3 sequence is 14 residues long. The CDR3 reads CASTPLSGANVLTF. The CDR3 DNA reads as TGTGCCAGCACCCCTCTTTCTGGGGCCAACGTCCTGACTTTC.

The chain links TRBV30 to TRBJ2-6, with D unclear. The germline CDR1 and CDR2 sequences are GTSNPN and SVGIG (reference sequence). V lost 4 bases and J lost 4, with 11 bases in between. There are 14 residues in the CDR3. The CDR3 reads CAWNNRLGANVLTF. The DNA of the CDR3 is TGTGCCTGGAACAATCGTTTAGGGGCCAACGTCCTGACTTTC.

In its sample, this clone was seen a few times. The junction does not match germline at one end; this may be a read error. The chain uses TRBV11-2 and TRBJ2-1; 7 nucleotides line up with TRBD1. The CDR3 has 15 amino acids. The germline V gene has CDR1 SGHAT and CDR2 FQNNGV. The CDR3 loop reads CASRLRQGTYNEQFF. CDR3 coding DNA: TGTGCCAGCAGACTAAGACAGGGAACCTATAATGAGCAGTTCTTC.

The rearrangement uses TRBV6-1 and TRBJ1-1; maybe TRBD1 (5 bases). Germline CDR1 and CDR2: MNHNS and SASEGT. Trimming took off 8 bases at V and 7 bases at J, with 17 bases between the two ends. This CDR3 has 13 amino acids. The DNA of the CDR3 is TGTGCCAGCTGTCGGGGGATGGTTAATGAAGCTTTCTTT. Its translation is CASCRGMVNEAFF.

The rearrangement uses TRBV2 and TRBJ2-5, with 7 bases that match TRBD2. Germline CDR1 is SNHLY and CDR2 is FYNNEI. V lost 7 bases, J lost 4 bases, and 9 bases stayed unmatched. The CDR3 runs 14 residues. CDR3 bases: TGTGCCAGCATGAGCGGGGTCGGGTCAGAGACCCAGTACTTC. Residues: CASMSGVGSETQYF.

This clone came up many times. This sequence joins TRBV6-1 and TRBJ2-7; 11 positions agree with TRBD2. CDR3 length equals 17 residues. V was clipped by 3 bases and J by 2 bases; unmatched bases: 9. Germline CDR1 and CDR2: MNHNS and SASEGT. This chain's CDR3 is CASSDSPSGRSTYEQYF. The CDR3 nucleotides are TGTGCCAGCAGTGATTCCCCTAGCGGGAGGTCGACCTACGAGCAGTACTTC.

J is TRBJ2-3 and V is TRBV19; 10 bases align to TRBD1. CDR3 size: 15 residues. With 6 bases clipped from V and 4 bases from J, the junction kept 7 bases outside the gene matches. Germline assignment: CDR1 LNHDA and CDR2 SQIVND (reference sequence). The CDR3 loop reads CASRTGTGVADTQYF. CDR3 coding DNA: TGTGCCAGTAGGACCGGGACAGGGGTTGCAGATACGCAGTATTTT.

This chain uses TRBV18 with TRBJ2-2, with 7 bases identical to TRBD2. The length of the CDR3 is 15 residues. The J segment lost 7 bases and the V segment lost 3 bases, leaving 8 bases of the junction unmatched. Germline loops: CDR1 KGHSH, CDR2 LQKENI. CDR3 DNA sequence: TGTGCCAGCTCACCCTCTAGCGGTGATTACGGGGAGCTGTTTTTT. Encoded protein: CASSPSSGDYGELFF.

The rearrangement uses TRBV16 and TRBJ2-7, with D maybe TRBD1 (6 bases). The V end lost 4 bases, the J end lost 2 bases, and 15 bases lay between the germline ends. Germline CDR1 reads KGHSY; CDR2 reads FQNENV. There are 15 residues in the CDR3. The CDR3 DNA sequence: TGTGCCAGCAGCCCTTTAGGGGCAGGGGCCTACGAGCAGTACTTC. Amino acid sequence: CASSPLGAGAYEQYF.

J is TRBJ2-1 and V is TRBV10-3; perhaps TRBD2 as D (6 bases). V dropped 6 bases and J dropped 8 bases, with 17 bases sitting between them. This CDR3 has 14 amino acids. CDR1 is ENHRY, CDR2 SYGVKD, per germline. CDR3 sequence reads: CAIREGIAIHEQFF. The CDR3 DNA sequence: TGTGCCATCAGGGAGGGTATAGCGATCCATGAGCAGTTCTTC.

The chain employs TRBV19 and TRBJ2-1; the match to TRBD2 covers 10 bases. The ends lost 8 bases at V and 0 bases at J; junction bases unmatched: 10. The CDR3 runs to 17 residues. Germline V lookup: CDR1 LNHDA, CDR2 SQIVND (reference sequence). For the CDR3, the DNA is TGTGCCAGTGCCCGCGGAGCGGGGGGGGGCTCCTACAATGAGCAGTTCTTC. Translated, it gives CASARGAGGGSYNEQFF.

This rearrangement joins TRBV19 to TRBJ1-5; 7 nucleotides match TRBD1. This CDR3 is built from 15 residues. Germline values: CDR1 LNHDA, CDR2 SQIVND (reference sequence). The ends lost 4 bases at V and 2 bases at J; junction bases unmatched: 5. CDR3 region: CASSTGQSRNQPQHF. The CDR3 DNA follows: TGTGCCAGTAGTACGGGACAGAGCCGCAATCAGCCCCAGCATTTT.

The chain has TRBV7-3 and TRBJ2-1; D possibly corresponds to TRBD2 (6 bases). CDR3 length: 15 residues. Germline assignment: CDR1 SGHTA and CDR2 FQGTGA. Trimming shortened V by 5 bases and J by 5 bases, and 16 bases separated the two germline ends. For the CDR3, the DNA is TGTGCCAGCAGCCTTGGTGGTAGCGGTAACAATGAGCAGTTCTTC. Protein sequence: CASSLGGSGNNEQFF. The full variable domain, in which reference TRBV7-3 and TRBJ2-1 provide the parts outside the CDR3, is GAGVSQTPSNKVTEKGKYVELRCDPISGHTALYWYRQSLGQGPEFLIYFQGTGAADDSGLPNDRFFAVRPEGSVSTLKIQRTERGDSAVYLCASSLGGSGNNEQFFGPGTRLTVL.

In DNA, the CDR3 is TGCGCCAGCAGCTTGGGGGTGGTCGGCATGAACACTGAAGCTTTCTTT. Translation: CASSLGVVGMNTEAFF. This chain connects TRBV5-1 to TRBJ1-1; D is ambiguous. The V gene's germline CDR1 is SGHRS and CDR2 YFSETQ. V was cut by 0 bases and J by 0 bases, with 12 bases left in between. The CDR3 sequence is 16 residues long.

This rearrangement joins TRBV5-4 to TRBJ2-7; TRBD1 is a possible D gene (5 bases). The CDR3 has 16 amino acids. V was trimmed by 4 bases and J by 2 bases, leaving 19 bases between them. Germline V gives CDR1 SGHNT, CDR2 YYREEE (reference sequence). The CDR3, as DNA: TGTGCCAGCAGCAACTGGGGTAAAGACAGCCCCTACGAGCAGTACTTC. Translation: CASSNWGKDSPYEQYF. The whole variable domain, filled in from reference TRBV5-4 and TRBJ2-7, reads ETGVTQSPTHLIKTRGQQVTLRCSSQSGHNTVSWYQQALGQGPQFIFQYYREEENGRGNFPPRFSGLQFPNYSSELNVNALELDDSALYLCASSNWGKDSPYEQYFGPGTRLTVT.